The TCR beta chain described here comes from a study of T cell responses to AZD1222 COVID-19 vaccine. General study points: Clonal diversity was possibly underestimated, and white British individuals and females predominated among donors. Epitopes outside B.1.351 and B.1.1.7 mutated regions reportedly drew nearly half of spike TCRs.

Produced via immunoSEQ multiplex PCR; TCRdb's table is partial and in-frame only. The table lists 98,000 or so clones, almost 90% of them singletons. In regard to this clone: Its antigen remains unknown.

Trimming took off 5 bases at V and 3 bases at J, with 15 bases between the two ends. The length of the CDR3 is 14 residues. Germline values: CDR1 SGDLS, CDR2 YYNGEE. This clonotype was sampled from an adult who received the AZD1222 COVID-19 vaccine. Material: peripheral blood, obtained 28 days after the second AZD1222 dose. This sequence joins TRBV9 and TRBJ2-7; D possibly uses TRBD1 or TRBD2 (5 bases each). As DNA, the CDR3 is TGTGCCAGCAGTGGAGGAGTGACAGTCTACGAGCAGTACTTC. Translated: CASSGGVTVYEQYF.